Presented here are 21 T cell receptor beta chains from one specimen sequenced in a study of cytomegalovirus exposure and HLA in healthy donors. The PCR had 60 Vbeta and 13 Jbeta primers. The data were produced by immunoSEQ multiplex PCR, yet TCRdb's version contains in-frame clones alone and is incomplete. The sample includes about 160,000 clones, 60% to 85% seen only once; the top ten take 6% to 6.5%. The sequenced material came from PBMCs. These receptors originate from a man in his fifties in good health and CMV-seropositive.

V and J are TRBV11-2 and TRBJ2-5, with D possibly matching TRBD2 (7 bases). Germline V gene data show CDR1 as SGHAT and CDR2 as FQNNGV. CDR3 length equals 14 residues. V was clipped by 2 bases and J by 5 bases, with 12 bases between them. DNA for the CDR3: TGTGCCAGCAGCTTATTAGGGGGGGCCGAGACCCAGTACTTC. This sequence encodes CASSLLGGAETQYF.

Remarks on this clone: The junction and the germline gene differ at one end; a read error may be behind it. This chain joins TRBV27 and TRBJ2-6; TRBD2 matches 7 bases. This CDR3 region has 18 residues. Germline V CDR1 and CDR2: MNHEY, SMNVEV (reference sequence). The CDR3 sequence: CASSLSRGRATGADVLTF. The CDR3 DNA reads as TGTGCCAGCAGTTTATCGCGTGGGAGGGCAACTGGGGCCGACGTCCTGACTTTC.

The chain couples TRBV5-4 to TRBJ2-7; possible D gene TRBD2, 6 bases. CDR1 SGHNT and CDR2 YYREEE come from the germline V gene (reference sequence). The CDR3 runs to 16 residues. V dropped 4 bases and J dropped 3 bases, with 20 bases sitting between them. The CDR3 sequence is CASSRKKRATNYEQYF. The CDR3 DNA reads TGTGCCAGCAGCCGGAAAAAGCGGGCCACAAACTACGAGCAGTACTTC.

This chain joins TRBV29-1 and TRBJ2-7, with 8 bases matching TRBD1. CDR3 length: 13 amino acids. With V trimmed by 1 base and J by 5 bases, 4 bases remained unmatched. CDR1 and CDR2 from the germline V gene are SQVTM and ANQGSEA. The CDR3 bases are TGCAGCGTTGAAGGGGACAGGCTTAACGAGCAGTACTTC. Its protein is CSVEGDRLNEQYF.

V and J are TRBV28 and TRBJ2-7; D is perhaps TRBD2 (6 bases). The V and J ends lost 6 bases and 3 bases respectively, with 12 bases between them. Germline V lookup: CDR1 MDHEN, CDR2 SYDVKM. The CDR3 is made up of 13 amino acids. DNA for the CDR3: TGTGCCAGCAGGGGGCCGACTAGCTACGAGCAGTACTTC. It encodes CASRGPTSYEQYF.

V is TRBV19 and J is TRBJ1-6; D not certain. Trimming removed 3 bases from V and 13 bases from J, with 10 bases in between. Germline CDR1 and CDR2: LNHDA and SQIVND (reference sequence). CDR3 length: 12 residues. This chain's CDR3 is CASSIGEVPLHF. The CDR3 DNA reads as TGTGCCAGTAGTATCGGAGAAGTGCCCCTCCACTTT.

The sample holds one count of this clone. The rearrangement uses TRBV11-2 and TRBJ1-1; D might be TRBD1 (6 bases). Germline V CDR1 and CDR2: SGHAT, FQNNGV. Trimming removed 3 bases from V and 5 bases from J, with 13 bases in between. The CDR3 is 14 residues long. CDR3 sequence: CASSFGGLGTEAFF. Written as DNA, the CDR3 is TGTGCCAGCAGCTTCGGGGGGCTGGGGACTGAAGCTTTCTTT.

The chain couples TRBV2 to TRBJ2-3, with D perhaps TRBD2 (6 bases). V was trimmed by 0 bases and J by 6 bases, leaving 19 bases between them. Germline V CDR1 and CDR2: SNHLY, FYNNEI. The CDR3 runs 17 residues. The CDR3 DNA is TGTGCCAGCAGTGAAGCGCTTCTACAGATGGCGGGGGATACGCAGTATTTT. It specifies CASSEALLQMAGDTQYF.

The chain couples TRBV2 to TRBJ1-1, with D possibly being TRBD1 (5 bases). The CDR3 runs 14 residues. The V gene lost 7 bases and the J gene lost 6 bases, with 18 bases spanning the gap. From germline, CDR1 is SNHLY and CDR2 FYNNEI. The CDR3 DNA reads TGTGCCAGCACCGGTGAGATGGGGGGAGCTGAAGCTTTCTTT. Residues: CASTGEMGGAEAFF.

The V and J genes are TRBV7-6 and TRBJ2-5, with TRBD2 matching over 9 bases. This CDR3 is 18 amino acids long. Trimming at V came to 5 bases and at J to 2 bases, leaving 15 bases not matched to a gene. Germline V lookup: CDR1 SGHVS, CDR2 FNYEAQ. As DNA, the CDR3 is TGTGCCAGCAGCGACGTTGTAGAAGGGACTAGCTCGCAAGAGACCCAGTACTTC. This gives the protein CASSDVVEGTSSQETQYF.

The rearrangement uses TRBV14 and TRBJ1-1; 8 bases map to TRBD1. This CDR3 is 16 amino acids long. Germline-derived CDR1 and CDR2 are SGHDN and FVKESK. V lost 4 bases to trimming and J lost 2 bases; unmatched junction nucleotides: 9. CDR3 nucleotides: TGTGCCAGCAGCCGAGGACAGGGACATTCAAACACTGAAGCTTTCTTT. Its translation is CASSRGQGHSNTEAFF.

In this sample, this clone turned up a few times. This sequence joins TRBV28 and TRBJ2-3; D might be TRBD1 (5 bases). Germline V gene sequence: CDR1 MDHEN, CDR2 SYDVKM. This CDR3 is built from 14 residues. Trimming removed 6 bases at V and 3 bases at J, with 13 bases between. The CDR3 DNA sequence: TGTGCCAGCAGCCGGACCGCAGGGACAGATACGCAGTATTTT. Protein sequence: CASSRTAGTDTQYF.

The chain uses TRBV9 and TRBJ1-2; D is unresolved. V dropped 5 bases and J dropped 8 bases, with 16 bases sitting between them. CDR1 SGDLS and CDR2 YYNGEE come from the germline V gene. The CDR3 spans 13 residues. The CDR3 nucleotides are TGTGCCAGCAGGTCGCCAGAGGCAGTGGGCTACACCTTC. Its protein product is CASRSPEAVGYTF.

Here the CDR3 DNA reads TGTGCCAGCAGCTTAGGAAGGGAGACCGAGCAGTACTTC. Protein: CASSLGRETEQYF. This rearrangement joins TRBV7-9 to TRBJ2-7, with a possible D match to TRBD2 (5 bases). CDR3 length: 13 amino acids. The V gene's germline CDR1 is SEHNR and CDR2 FQNEAQ (reference sequence). Trimming left V 1 base short and J 6 bases short, with 10 bases between.

The chain uses TRBV9 and TRBJ2-7, with D tentatively TRBD2 (5 bases). The V gene lost 4 bases and the J gene lost 1 base, with 18 bases spanning the gap. There are 16 residues in the CDR3. From germline, CDR1 is SGDLS and CDR2 YYNGEE. CDR3 sequence reads: CASSPRSGVGSYEQYF. Written as DNA, the CDR3 is TGTGCCAGCAGCCCCCGTTCCGGGGTAGGATCCTACGAGCAGTACTTC.

The J gene is TRBJ2-5, the V gene TRBV5-1; D not resolved. V lost 4 bases to trimming and J lost 2 bases, with 9 bases between them. The CDR3 covers 13 residues. Germline CDR1 and CDR2: SGHRS and YFSETQ. The CDR3 sequence: CASSPGVQETQYF. The CDR3 DNA follows: TGCGCCAGCAGCCCCGGAGTTCAAGAGACCCAGTACTTC.

The V call is TRBV6-1, the J call TRBJ2-5; D is perhaps TRBD1 (5 bases). V shed 2 bases and J shed 4 bases, with 11 bases lying between them. CDR1 MNHNS and CDR2 SASEGT come from the germline V gene. The length of the CDR3 is 14 residues. The CDR3 region has the DNA TGTGCCAGCAGTGAAAGGGGCTTGTCAGAGACCCAGTACTTC. Amino acid sequence: CASSERGLSETQYF.

This clone has a single count. This chain connects TRBV6-1 to TRBJ2-7, with D possibly TRBD2 on 5 matching bases. Per the germline V gene, CDR1 is MNHNS and CDR2 is SASEGT. V was pared by 0 bases and J by 2 bases, with 8 bases between. There are 14 residues in the CDR3. The DNA of the CDR3 is TGTGCCAGCAGTGAAGCGGCGGGCCCCTACGAGCAGTACTTC. Its protein is CASSEAAGPYEQYF.

This clone was observed a single time. The CDR3 bases are TGTGCCATCAGTGCCGGGACTAAAGATACGCAGTATTTT. It yields the protein CAISAGTKDTQYF. V gene TRBV10-3 combines with J gene TRBJ2-3, with 7 bases matching TRBD2. V was clipped by 4 bases and J by 5 bases; unmatched bases: 3. Germline V gives CDR1 ENHRY, CDR2 SYGVKD. The CDR3 loop spans 13 amino acids.

The chain has TRBV10-2 and TRBJ2-7; 7 nucleotides agree with TRBD1. Germline assignment: CDR1 WSHSY and CDR2 SAAADI. The length of the CDR3 is 15 residues. V trimming: 8 bases; J trimming: 2 bases; junction bases outside the gene matches: 12. The CDR3 coding sequence is TGCGCCAGCGCTAACCGACAGGGTGGACCCTACGAGCAGTACTTC. The encoded protein is CASANRQGGPYEQYF.

The chain has TRBV7-3 and TRBJ2-7; D is possibly TRBD1 (5 bases). Germline V gene sequence: CDR1 SGHTA, CDR2 FQGTGA. Between the trimmed V and J ends, which lost 2 bases and 0 bases, there was a span of 8 bases. This CDR3 spans 14 amino acids. The CDR3 sequence: CASSLSDNSYEQYF. The CDR3 DNA reads as TGTGCCAGCAGCTTATCGGACAACTCCTACGAGCAGTACTTC.